This T cell receptor beta chain was sequenced during a study of blood T cell repertoires in COVID-19. As regards this clone: The junction shows a germline mismatch at one end, possibly a read error.

This CDR3 has 14 residues. In germline, CDR1 is LNHDA, CDR2 SQIVND (reference sequence). Enrolled through a virtual design, the participants were between roughly 18 and 89 years of age and came from about two dozen US areas. Libraries were prepared by immunoSEQ multiplex PCR; TCRdb keeps only in-frame clonotypes and omits some of them. The data contain 250,000 to 300,000 clones, around 81% of them seen just once; the ten biggest clones take up approximately 3.6%. The sequence derives from a man aged 45-60 years who had recovered from COVID-19. V and J are TRBV19 and TRBJ1-6, with a tentative D call TRBD1 (5 bases). The material sequenced was PBMCs or T cells enriched from blood (not recorded which). The CDR3 DNA reads as TGTGCCGGTAGTGGCAGGGAGGATAATTCACCCCTCCACTTT. Protein: CAGSGREDNSPLHF.